This T cell receptor (beta chain) was sequenced in a study of blood T cell repertoires in COVID-19. Study-wide context: Acute-phase and convalescent COVID-19 samples originated in the United States, Italy and Spain.

This table comes from immunoSEQ multiplex PCR, and its TCRdb copy is limited to in-frame clones, with some not included. The sample records approximately 280,000 clones, about 88% being singletons. J was trimmed by 6 bases and V by 1 base; bases with no gene match: 4. Germline CDR1 reads LGHNA; CDR2 reads YNFKEQ. The CDR3 consists of 15 residues. The sample taken for sequencing was peripheral blood. This clonotype was obtained from a woman aged 55-75 years with acute or convalescent COVID-19. V and J are TRBV4-2 and TRBJ1-5; 9 nucleotides agree with TRBD1. CDR3 protein: CASSQVGQGGQPQHF. CDR3 nucleotides: TGTGCCAGCAGCCAAGTGGGACAGGGAGGTCAGCCCCAGCATTTT.